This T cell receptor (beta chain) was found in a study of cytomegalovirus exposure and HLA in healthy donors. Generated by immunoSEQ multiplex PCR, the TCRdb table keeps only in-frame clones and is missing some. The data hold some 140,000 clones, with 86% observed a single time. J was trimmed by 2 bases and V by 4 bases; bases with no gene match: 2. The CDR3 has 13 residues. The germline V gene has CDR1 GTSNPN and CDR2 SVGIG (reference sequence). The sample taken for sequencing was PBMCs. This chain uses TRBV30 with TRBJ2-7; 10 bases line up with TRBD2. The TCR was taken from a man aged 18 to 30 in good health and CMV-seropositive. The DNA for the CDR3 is TGTGCCTGGAAAGCGGGAGGGGCCTACGAGCAGTACTTC. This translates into CAWKAGGAYEQYF.